A selection of T cell receptor beta chains follows, all from one sample in a study of T cell repertoires in cytomegalovirus infection. One entry per CDR3 protein results from TCRdb running MiXCR on the reads. The sample shows over 450,000 distinct CDR3 sequences, around 11% of them seen only once. The source material was PBMCs. These receptors were obtained from a human donor in good health (CMV status not recorded). Some clones in this sample may be carry-over from other donors' samples. Both conserved end residues are part of each CDR3. The D gene is left open where the match is weak. Rows give clone size only sometimes, using once, few, many, or a class for an expanded clone.

TRBV29-1	11	TRBJ2-1	many	.	CSGTGRNEQFF	TGCAGCGGGACGGGGCGCAATGAGCAGTTCTTC
TRBV24-1	16	TRBJ2-3	few	TRBD2	CATSRSGNPYTDTQYF	TGTGCCACCAGTAGAAGCGGGAACCCTTACACAGATACGCAGTATTTT
TRBV30	14	TRBJ2-3	.	TRBD2	CAWTRLAGDDTQYF	TGTGCCTGGACTAGACTAGCGGGAGATGATACGCAGTATTTT
TRBV20-1	13	TRBJ2-7	.	.	CSAREAGTYEQYF	TGCAGTGCTAGAGAGGCGGGGACATACGAGCAGTACTTC
TRBV7-8	14	TRBJ2-7	many	.	CASTEDSRVDEQYF	TGTGCCAGCACGGAAGATAGCAGGGTCGACGAGCAGTACTTC
TRBV7-9	11	TRBJ2-7	many	.	CAAGGTYEQYF	TGTGCCGCAGGGGGGACCTACGAGCAGTACTTC
TRBV5-5	14	TRBJ1-5	.	.	CASSFGGVGQPQHF	TGTGCCAGCAGCTTCGGGGGGGTCGGTCAGCCCCAGCATTTT
TRBV5-6	16	TRBJ2-1	many	.	CASSRGQITSYNEQFF	TGTGCCAGCAGCCGAGGACAGATCACCTCCTACAATGAGCAGTTCTTC
TRBV5-1	16	TRBJ2-1	few	TRBD1	CASSLTRQGSYNEQFF	TGCGCCAGCAGCTTGACCCGACAGGGTTCCTACAATGAGCAGTTCTTC
TRBV3-1	14	TRBJ2-1	many	.	CASSRMGQSNEQFF	TGTGCCAGCAGCCGGATGGGCCAGTCCAATGAGCAGTTCTTC
TRBV7-9	17	TRBJ2-1	many	TRBD1	CASSSGQGASSYNEQFF	TGTGCCAGCAGTTCGGGACAGGGGGCTAGCTCCTACAATGAGCAGTTCTTC
TRBV6-2/TRBV6-3	13	TRBJ2-5	few	.	CASSSDTWGTQYF	TGTGCCAGCAGCTCTGACACATGGGGGACCCAGTACTTC
TRBV6-1	12	TRBJ1-2	few	.	CVTPGRGYGYTF	TGTGTCACTCCGGGCAGGGGCTATGGCTACACCTTC
TRBV7-2	11	TRBJ2-7	many	.	CASSILGEQYF	TGTGCCAGCAGCATCCTTGGGGAGCAGTACTTC
TRBV20-1	11	TRBJ2-1	.	TRBD2	CSARAGGSQFF	TGCAGTGCTAGAGCGGGGGGTTCGCAGTTCTTC
TRBV12-3/TRBV12-4	16	TRBJ1-1	many	.	CASNPSGVIRNTEAFF	TGTGCCAGCAACCCCTCCGGGGTAATAAGGAACACTGAAGCTTTCTTT
TRBV27	15	TRBJ1-1	many	.	CASSWSRSMNTEAFF	TGTGCCAGCAGTTGGAGCAGGAGTATGAACACTGAAGCTTTCTTT
TRBV11-2	12	TRBJ2-1	many	TRBD2	CASSLSGFEQFF	TGTGCCAGCAGCCTTAGCGGGTTTGAGCAGTTCTTC
TRBV5-1	15	TRBJ2-7	.	TRBD2	CASSLAPTSSYEQYF	TGCGCCAGCAGCTTGGCCCCGACTAGCAGCTACGAGCAGTACTTC
TRBV4-2	17	TRBJ2-4	.	TRBD2	CASSQVFLGGTKNIQYF	TGTGCCAGCAGCCAAGTATTTTTGGGAGGGACCAAAAACATTCAGTACTTC
TRBV7-8	13	TRBJ2-1	many	.	CASSFLSYNEQFF	TGTGCCAGCAGCTTCCTCAGTTACAATGAGCAGTTCTTC
TRBV19	15	TRBJ1-6	.	.	CASTPYYGVDSPLHF	TGTGCCAGTACCCCCTATTACGGGGTGGATTCACCCCTCCACTTT
TRBV2	16	TRBJ1-2	.	TRBD1	CASNLWTGARIGGYTF	TGTGCCAGCAACCTTTGGACAGGGGCGAGGATAGGCGGCTACACCTTC
TRBV7-8	14	TRBJ1-4	many	TRBD1	CASSTGQGGEKLFF	TGTGCCAGCAGCACCGGACAGGGGGGGGAAAAACTGTTTTTT
TRBV5-1	18	TRBJ2-2	many	.	CASSLVPVRGLDTGELFF	TGCGCCAGCAGCTTGGTCCCGGTTCGGGGGCTGGACACCGGGGAGCTGTTTTTT
TRBV10-3	17	TRBJ2-2	many	TRBD2	CAISPPRGEPNTGELFF	TGTGCCATCAGCCCCCCCCGGGGGGAACCGAACACCGGGGAGCTGTTTTTT
TRBV28	14	TRBJ2-6	.	.	CASSYPSGANVLTF	TGTGCCAGCAGTTACCCGTCTGGGGCCAACGTCCTGACTTTC
TRBV2	11	TRBJ2-5	many	.	CASGLSGRPVF	TGTGCCAGCGGGTTATCGGGACGGCCTGTGTTC
TRBV19	13	TRBJ1-1	many	.	CASRSGGTTEAFF	TGTGCCAGTAGATCTGGAGGGACCACTGAAGCTTTCTTT
TRBV6-1	15	TRBJ2-5	few	TRBD2	CASSPGLAVRETQYF	TGTGCCAGCAGTCCTGGACTAGCGGTCCGGGAGACCCAGTACTTC
TRBV20-1	13	TRBJ1-4	.	.	CSARGRAPEKLFF	TGCAGTGCTAGAGGGAGGGCTCCTGAAAAACTGTTTTTT
TRBV11-2	19	TRBJ1-1	many	.	CASSLWKGSTVTEATEAFF	TGTGCCAGCAGCTTATGGAAGGGCAGTACCGTCACCGAGGCCACTGAAGCTTTCTTT
TRBV2	14	TRBJ2-5	few	TRBD1	CASASGTGTETQYF	TGTGCCAGCGCCTCGGGGACAGGGACAGAGACCCAGTACTTC
TRBV7-2	15	TRBJ1-2	many	.	CASSSGGGRSYGYTF	TGTGCCAGCAGCTCCGGAGGGGGGCGCAGCTATGGCTACACCTTC
TRBV19	17	TRBJ2-1	.	.	CASSIARRGGSYNEQFF	TGTGCCAGTAGTATAGCCCGAAGGGGGGGCTCCTACAATGAGCAGTTCTTC
TRBV2	15	TRBJ2-1	many	TRBD2	CASSVERERYNEQFF	TGTGCCAGCAGTGTAGAGCGGGAGCGGTACAATGAGCAGTTCTTC
TRBV28	12	TRBJ1-5	many	.	CASTLSNQPQHF	TGTGCCAGCACCCTTAGCAATCAGCCCCAGCATTTT
TRBV7-9	14	TRBJ1-2	few	.	CASSLDGSFYGYTF	TGTGCCAGCAGCTTAGACGGGAGCTTCTATGGCTACACCTTC
TRBV27	18	TRBJ1-5	.	.	CASSLSTGQKGLNQPQHF	TGTGCCAGCAGTTTATCGACAGGTCAGAAGGGACTCAATCAGCCCCAGCATTTT
TRBV5-1	16	TRBJ1-1	.	.	CASSLVWGEANTEAFF	TGCGCCAGCAGCTTGGTGTGGGGGGAGGCGAACACTGAAGCTTTCTTT
TRBV20-1	14	TRBJ2-3	few	.	CSARDISLTDTQYF	TGCAGTGCTAGAGATATCTCCCTCACAGATACGCAGTATTTT
TRBV9	12	TRBJ1-2	few	.	CASSAQGDGYTF	TGTGCCAGCAGCGCCCAGGGCGATGGCTACACCTTC
TRBV19	15	TRBJ2-1	.	TRBD1	CASVIETGFNNEQFF	TGTGCCAGTGTTATTGAGACAGGGTTCAACAATGAGCAGTTCTTC
TRBV5-5	14	TRBJ2-7	.	TRBD1	CASSYSGTEYEQYF	TGTGCCAGCAGCTACTCCGGGACAGAGTACGAGCAGTACTTC
TRBV5-4	14	TRBJ2-1	many	.	CASSLKTGYNEQFF	TGTGCCAGCAGCTTGAAAACAGGCTACAATGAGCAGTTCTTC
TRBV28	16	TRBJ2-3	many	TRBD2	CASSGGTSGRADTQYF	TGTGCCAGCAGTGGTGGGACTAGCGGGAGAGCGGATACGCAGTATTTT
TRBV10-3	14	TRBJ2-7	few	TRBD1	CAISTTGQDYEQYF	TGTGCCATCAGTACGACAGGGCAGGACTACGAGCAGTACTTC
TRBV7-9	13	TRBJ1-1	many	TRBD1	CASSLEGNRGAFF	TGTGCCAGCAGCTTAGAAGGGAACAGGGGCGCTTTCTTT
TRBV6-5	17	TRBJ1-4	.	.	CASSSSTGAILNEKLFF	TGTGCCAGCAGTTCGTCGACAGGTGCAATACTTAATGAAAAACTGTTTTTT
TRBV6-4	14	TRBJ2-2	.	.	CASSEGGNTGELFF	TGTGCCAGCAGTGAAGGAGGGAACACCGGGGAGCTGTTTTTT
TRBV12-3/TRBV12-4	14	TRBJ1-5	many	.	CASSFRDGNQPQHF	TGTGCCAGCAGTTTCCGGGACGGAAATCAGCCCCAGCATTTT
TRBV25-1	16	TRBJ1-4	few	.	CASSEYNIGSNEKLFF	TGTGCCAGCAGTGAATATAATATAGGATCAAATGAAAAACTGTTTTTT
TRBV20-1	14	TRBJ1-2	few	TRBD1	CSAGQGGPNYGYTF	TGCAGTGCTGGTCAGGGGGGTCCTAACTATGGCTACACCTTC